Listed here is a single T cell receptor (beta chain). The sample comes from a study of blood T cell repertoires in COVID-19. Trimming left V 6 bases short and J 4 bases short, with 16 bases between. This CDR3 has 15 residues. Germline V CDR1 and CDR2: LNHDA, SQIVND (reference sequence). Assay: immunoSEQ multiplex PCR; the TCRdb copy retains only in-frame clones and omits some. This sample carries roughly 200,000 clones, around 80% of them seen once, and the ten largest clones take roughly 1.3%. The receptor was derived from a woman younger than 45 with COVID-19, enrolled during active disease. The sequenced material came from peripheral blood. The chain employs TRBV19 and TRBJ2-1, with a possible D match to TRBD1 (5 bases). CDR3 amino acids: CASSERQLTYNEQFF. The CDR3, as DNA: TGTGCCAGTAGCGAGAGACAGCTTACTTACAATGAGCAGTTCTTC.